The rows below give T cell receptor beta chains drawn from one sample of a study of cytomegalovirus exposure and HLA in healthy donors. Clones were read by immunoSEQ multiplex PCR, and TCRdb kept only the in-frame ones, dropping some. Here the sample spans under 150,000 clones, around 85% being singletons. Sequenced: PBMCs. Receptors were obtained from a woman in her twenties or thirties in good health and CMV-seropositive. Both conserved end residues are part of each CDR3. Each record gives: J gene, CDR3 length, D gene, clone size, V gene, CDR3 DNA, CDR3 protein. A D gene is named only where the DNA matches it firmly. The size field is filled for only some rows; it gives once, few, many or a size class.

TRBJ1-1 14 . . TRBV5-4 TGTGCCAGCAGCGGAATTGTGGAGCTCTCGGAGGCTTTCTTT CASSGIVELSEAFF
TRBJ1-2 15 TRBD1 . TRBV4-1 TGCGCCAGCAGCCGCGGACAGGGGATATGGTATGGCTACACCTTC CASSRGQGIWYGYTF
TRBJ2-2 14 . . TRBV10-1 TGCGCCAGCAGTGAGTCGGAGGACACCGGGGAGCTGTTTTTT CASSESEDTGELFF
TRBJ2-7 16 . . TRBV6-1 TGTGCCAGCAGTGAAGCGGAGCAGACTCTGCGTTTTGAGCAGTACTTC CASSEAEQTLRFEQYF
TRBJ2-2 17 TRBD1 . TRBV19 TGTGCCAGCCGTTTCCAACAGGGGCGCCCGAACACCGGGGAGCTGTTTTTT CASRFQQGRPNTGELFF
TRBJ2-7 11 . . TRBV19 TGTGCCAGTAGACAGGGAAACGAGCAGTACTTC CASRQGNEQYF
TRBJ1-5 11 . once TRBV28 TGTGCCAGCAGTGAGGAGGGACGAGAGCATTTT CASSEEGREHF
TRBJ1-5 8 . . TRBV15 TGTGCCACCGAGGCCCAGCATTTT CATEAQHF
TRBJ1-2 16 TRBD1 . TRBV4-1 TGCGCCAGCAGCCAAGACGGGACAGGGGAGGGTGATGGCTACACCTTC CASSQDGTGEGDGYTF
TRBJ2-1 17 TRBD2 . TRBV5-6 TGTGCCAGCAGCCCTCCCCCTAGCGGGTTAGTTAGGAATGAGCAGTTCTTC CASSPPPSGLVRNEQFF
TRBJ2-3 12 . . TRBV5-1 TGCGCCAGCAGCTTGTACACAGATACGCAGTATTTT CASSLYTDTQYF
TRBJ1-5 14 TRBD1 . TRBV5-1 TGCGCCAGCAGCACCGGACAGGGGGCCGACCCCCAGCATTTT CASSTGQGADPQHF
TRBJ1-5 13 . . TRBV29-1 TGCAGCGTTGGGGGGGGGATCAATCAGCCCCAGCATTTT CSVGGGINQPQHF
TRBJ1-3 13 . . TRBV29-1 TGCAGCGTTAAACCGACAGGCGGAAACACCATATATTTT CSVKPTGGNTIYF
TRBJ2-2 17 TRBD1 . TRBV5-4 TGTGCCAGCAGCAACCCGGCGACAGGGCAGAACACCGGGGAGCTGTTTTTT CASSNPATGQNTGELFF
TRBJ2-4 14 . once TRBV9 TGTGCCAGCAGCGTATCAGGTCGGGGAGACATTCAGTACTTC CASSVSGRGDIQYF
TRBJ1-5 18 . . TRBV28 TGTGCCAGCAGTTTACCGGACAGTTACTCCACCGCGAATCAGCCCCAGCATTTT CASSLPDSYSTANQPQHF
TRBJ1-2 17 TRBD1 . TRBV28 TGTGCCAGCAGTTTCGGGACAGGTTTCCATTCCAACTATGGCTACACCTTC CASSFGTGFHSNYGYTF
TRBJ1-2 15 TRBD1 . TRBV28 TGTGCCAGCACCCAGGGGGGCTCCCGGGGCTATGGCTACACCTTC CASTQGGSRGYGYTF
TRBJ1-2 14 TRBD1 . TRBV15 TGTGCCACCAGTGGGACAGGGGGTAGGGATGGCTACACCTTC CATSGTGGRDGYTF
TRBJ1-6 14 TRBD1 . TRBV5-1 TGCGCCAGCAGCTTCGGGACAGCCGATTCACCCCTCCACTTT CASSFGTADSPLHF
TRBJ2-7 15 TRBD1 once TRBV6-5 TGTGCCAGCAGTCGAGACAGGGGGATTCCCTACGAGCAGTACTTC CASSRDRGIPYEQYF
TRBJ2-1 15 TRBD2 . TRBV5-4 TGTGCCAGCAGCTTGGATAGCGGGAGTTACAATGAGCAGTTCTTC CASSLDSGSYNEQFF
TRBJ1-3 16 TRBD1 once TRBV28 TGTGCCAGCCTCCCTCAGGGGGCGGATTCTGGAAACACCATATATTTT CASLPQGADSGNTIYF
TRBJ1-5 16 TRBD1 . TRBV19 TGTGCCAGTAGCAACCTACAGGGGGCGCGAGGTCAGCCCCAGCATTTT CASSNLQGARGQPQHF
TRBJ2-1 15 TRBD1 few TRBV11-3 TGTGCCAGCAGCCCGACGGGACAGGAGAACAATGAGCAGTTCTTC CASSPTGQENNEQFF
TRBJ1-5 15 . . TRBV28 TGTGCCAGCAGTTTTACGGGTAAGGAGTATCAGCCCCAGCATTTT CASSFTGKEYQPQHF
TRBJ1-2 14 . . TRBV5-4 TGTGCCAGCAGCTTGCAGGGAGGAAACTTTGGCTACACCTTC CASSLQGGNFGYTF
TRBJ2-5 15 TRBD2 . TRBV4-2 TGTGCCAGCAGCCAAGTCCGGGGGGGCCAAGAGACCCAGTACTTC CASSQVRGGQETQYF
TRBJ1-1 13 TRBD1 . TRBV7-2 TGTGCCAGCAGCTTAGAGTTCGGCAGGGGGGCTTTCTTT CASSLEFGRGAFF
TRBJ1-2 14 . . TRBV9 TGTGCCAGCAGCAAAGGACAGTCCAACTATGGCTACACCTTC CASSKGQSNYGYTF
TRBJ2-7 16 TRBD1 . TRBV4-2 TGTGCCAGCAGCCAAGATTCGGGTCTTGCAGGGGGCGTTAAGTACTTC CASSQDSGLAGGVKYF
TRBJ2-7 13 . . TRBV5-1 TGCGCCAGCAGCCTAGCTTCATCCTACGAGCAGTACTTC CASSLASSYEQYF
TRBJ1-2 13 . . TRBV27 TGTGCCAGCAGTTATCGGGGAGCTGCTGGCTACACCTTC CASSYRGAAGYTF
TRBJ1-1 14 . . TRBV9 TGTGCCAGCAGCGGGTCCCAGGGGAACACTGAAGCTTTCTTT CASSGSQGNTEAFF
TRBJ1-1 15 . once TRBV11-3 TGTGCCAGCAGCCAAGGGAGGACGGCGAACACTGAAGCTTTCTTT CASSQGRTANTEAFF
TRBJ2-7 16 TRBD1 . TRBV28 TGTGCCAGCAGTTTGACCCCCGGGACAGGTCCCTACGAGCAGTACTTC CASSLTPGTGPYEQYF
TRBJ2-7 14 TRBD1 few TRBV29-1 TGCAGCGCTCACGAGGGGGGGACAGGGAGGCAACAGTACTTC CSAHEGGTGRQQYF
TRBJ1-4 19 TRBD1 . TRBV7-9 TGTGCCAGCAGCCGTCCGGGACAGGGGCCTTTTGACCTTAATGAAAAACTGTTTTTT CASSRPGQGPFDLNEKLFF
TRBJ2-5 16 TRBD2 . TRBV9 TGTGCCAGCAGCTCCGCTAGCGGGGGGTACCAAGAGACCCAGTACTTC CASSSASGGYQETQYF
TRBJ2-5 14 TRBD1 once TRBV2 TGTGCCAGCAGTGAATTTGGGACAGGAGAGACCCAGTACTTC CASSEFGTGETQYF
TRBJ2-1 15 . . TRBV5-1 TGCGCCAGCTGCCTAGCCGCAGGGGATAAGAATGAGCAGTTCTTC CASCLAAGDKNEQFF